This T cell receptor beta chain was identified in a study of T cell responses to AZD1222 COVID-19 vaccine. General study findings and limits: Donors, mostly white British, included more females; clonal diversity was possibly underestimated.

Using immunoSEQ multiplex PCR, the repertoire was profiled, and TCRdb retains in-frame clones only, with some absent. This table holds over 100,000 clones, 70% to 90% found once. With respect to this clone: Its specificity is not known.

The germline V and J ends were trimmed by 5 bases and 8 bases, with 20 bases remaining between them. Looked up from germline, CDR1 is SGHTA and CDR2 is FQGTGA. The CDR3 spans 15 residues. V usage is TRBV7-3 and J usage is TRBJ2-3; possibly TRBD1 or TRBD2 for D (5 bases each). The specimen was peripheral blood, collected on day 0 of AZD1222 vaccination. The TCR comes from an adult in good health. CDR3 amino acids: CASSPTQGTSSTQYF. In nucleotides, the CDR3 is TGTGCCAGCAGCCCCACCCAAGGGACCAGTAGTACGCAGTATTTT.